This is a list of T cell receptor beta chains from one sample in a study of blood T cell repertoires in COVID-19. Data came from immunoSEQ multiplex PCR; TCRdb stores just in-frame clones and leaves some out. The sample has 410,000 or so clones; around 91% are singletons. The sample was peripheral blood. These receptor sequences come from a middle-aged woman with COVID-19, enrolled during active disease. Both conserved end residues are part of each CDR3. D genes are given only for firm matches. Rows give clone size only sometimes, using once, few, many, or a class for an expanded clone.

clone size: .
CDR3 length: 13
J gene: TRBJ1-2
V gene: TRBV7-9
D gene: .
CDR3 protein: CASSSKGALGYTF
CDR3 DNA: TGTGCCAGCAGCTCCAAAGGGGCATTGGGCTACACCTTC

clone size: .
CDR3 length: 14
J gene: TRBJ2-3
V gene: TRBV28
D gene: TRBD2
CDR3 protein: CASRLAGGTDTQYF
CDR3 DNA: TGTGCCAGCAGACTAGCGGGAGGCACAGATACGCAGTATTTT

clone size: .
CDR3 length: 14
J gene: TRBJ2-2
V gene: TRBV28
D gene: .
CDR3 protein: CASRRQGGTGELFF
CDR3 DNA: TGTGCCAGCAGAAGACAGGGAGGAACCGGGGAGCTGTTTTTT

clone size: .
CDR3 length: 16
J gene: TRBJ2-1
V gene: TRBV27
D gene: TRBD2
CDR3 protein: CASSFLLAKGPNEQFF
CDR3 DNA: TGTGCCAGCAGTTTCCTACTAGCGAAGGGCCCCAATGAGCAGTTCTTC

clone size: .
CDR3 length: 13
J gene: TRBJ1-1
V gene: TRBV2
D gene: .
CDR3 protein: CASTLRVVTEAFF
CDR3 DNA: TGTGCCAGCACCCTGAGGGTGGTCACTGAAGCTTTCTTT

clone size: .
CDR3 length: 16
J gene: TRBJ2-7
V gene: TRBV6-2/TRBV6-3
D gene: TRBD2
CDR3 protein: CASSRNTGTINYEQYF
CDR3 DNA: TGTGCCAGCAGTCGAAATACCGGGACTATAAACTACGAGCAGTACTTC

clone size: .
CDR3 length: 13
J gene: TRBJ2-2
V gene: TRBV7-6
D gene: .
CDR3 protein: CASTNPSGGELFF
CDR3 DNA: TGTGCCAGCACCAACCCTTCCGGCGGGGAGCTGTTTTTT

clone size: .
CDR3 length: 15
J gene: TRBJ2-1
V gene: TRBV7-3
D gene: TRBD2
CDR3 protein: CASSLRRGGSNEQFF
CDR3 DNA: TGTGCCAGCAGCTTAAGGCGGGGGGGCTCGAATGAGCAGTTCTTC

clone size: .
CDR3 length: 16
J gene: TRBJ2-4
V gene: TRBV5-1
D gene: .
CDR3 protein: CASSLKTGLAKNIQYF
CDR3 DNA: TGCGCCAGCAGCTTAAAGACGGGACTAGCCAAAAACATTCAGTACTTC

clone size: .
CDR3 length: 14
J gene: TRBJ2-6
V gene: TRBV25-1
D gene: .
CDR3 protein: CASSGGSGANVLTF
CDR3 DNA: TGTGCCAGCAGTGGAGGGTCTGGGGCCAACGTCCTGACTTTC

clone size: few
CDR3 length: 16
J gene: TRBJ1-1
V gene: TRBV28
D gene: TRBD1
CDR3 protein: CASSAGGAYDYTEAFF
CDR3 DNA: TGTGCCAGCAGTGCAGGGGGCGCGTATGATTACACTGAAGCTTTCTTT

clone size: .
CDR3 length: 14
J gene: TRBJ1-1
V gene: TRBV5-5
D gene: .
CDR3 protein: CASSLAVVNTEAFF
CDR3 DNA: TGTGCCAGCAGCTTGGCGGTCGTGAACACTGAAGCTTTCTTT

clone size: .
CDR3 length: 15
J gene: TRBJ1-5
V gene: TRBV28
D gene: .
CDR3 protein: CASKMFGGVDQPQHF
CDR3 DNA: TGTGCCAGCAAAATGTTCGGGGGTGTGGATCAGCCCCAGCATTTT

clone size: .
CDR3 length: 11
J gene: TRBJ1-1
V gene: TRBV12-3/TRBV12-4
D gene: .
CDR3 protein: CASSFGTEAFF
CDR3 DNA: TGTGCCAGCAGTTTTGGGACAGAAGCTTTCTTT